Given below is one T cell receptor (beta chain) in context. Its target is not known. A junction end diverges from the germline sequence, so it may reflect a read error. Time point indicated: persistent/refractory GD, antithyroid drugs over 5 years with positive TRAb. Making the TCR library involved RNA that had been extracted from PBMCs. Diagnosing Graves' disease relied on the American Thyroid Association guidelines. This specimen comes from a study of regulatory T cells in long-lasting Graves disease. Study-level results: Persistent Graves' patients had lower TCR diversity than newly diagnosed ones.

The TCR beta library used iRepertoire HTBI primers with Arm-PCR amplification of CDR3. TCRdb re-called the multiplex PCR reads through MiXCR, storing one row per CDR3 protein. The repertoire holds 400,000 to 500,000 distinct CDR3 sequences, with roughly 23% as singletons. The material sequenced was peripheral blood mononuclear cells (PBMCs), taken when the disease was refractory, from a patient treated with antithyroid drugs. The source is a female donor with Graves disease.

The chain's CDR3 is CTSSLTDSSPQHF. The CDR3 nucleotides read TGTACCAGCAGCTTAACCGACAGTTCGCCCCAGCATTTT. The V call is TRBV11-2, the J call TRBJ1-5; possible D gene TRBD1, 5 bases. This CDR3 region has 13 residues. From germline, CDR1 is SGHAT and CDR2 FQNNGV.